This passage covers 19 T cell receptor beta chains from one sample sequenced in a study of blood T cells in healthy people across ages. PCR was performed a second time for 7 to 11 cycles using a sample-barcoded 5' primer and a J-beta primer mix. Each CDR3 protein gets one entry after TCRdb re-called the 5' RACE reads with MiXCR. Seen here are some 1.5 million distinct CDR3 sequences, about 30% observed once, and the top ten hold roughly 8%. Source material: blood. The receptor source for this set is a woman younger than 45 in good health.

This clonotype was counted a few times. At one boundary the junction diverges from the germline segment, which might be a read error. The CDR3 region is CSSIDRGNEQFF. Here the CDR3 DNA reads TGCTCCAGTATAGACAGGGGGAATGAGCAGTTCTTC. This rearrangement joins TRBV5-1 to TRBJ2-1; 9 bases are a match to TRBD1. This CDR3 is 12 amino acids long. The germline V gene encodes CDR1 SGHRS and CDR2 YFSETQ.

CDR3 DNA sequence: TGCGCCAGCAGCTTGCGTTCGGGGGCTAATGAAAAACTGTTTTTT. Its protein product is CASSLRSGANEKLFF. V gene TRBV5-1 combines with J gene TRBJ1-4, with D maybe TRBD1 (5 bases). The CDR3 length is 15 residues. Germline V gives CDR1 SGHRS, CDR2 YFSETQ. The V end lost 1 base, the J end lost 3 bases, and 10 bases lay between the germline ends.

The genes are TRBV4-1 and TRBJ2-7; D is ambiguous. Germline assignment: CDR1 MGHRA and CDR2 YSYEKL. CDR3 length: 13 amino acids. V lost 0 bases and J lost 3, with 6 bases in between. The CDR3 here is CASSQDEYYEQYF. Written as DNA, the CDR3 is TGCGCCAGCAGCCAAGATGAATACTACGAGCAGTACTTC.

This clonotype occurred a few times. This chain uses TRBV3-1 with TRBJ2-1; TRBD2 agrees at 10 bases. CDR3 length: 15 residues. The V segment lost 0 bases and the J segment 15 bases; nucleotides outside the gene matches: 11. Germline V lookup: CDR1 LGHDT, CDR2 YNNKEL (reference sequence). CDR3 nucleotide sequence: TGTGCCAGCAGCCAAGATGGGGCAGCGGGGGGGCAGATGTTCTTC. Amino acids: CASSQDGAAGGQMFF.

V usage is TRBV5-1 and J usage is TRBJ2-7, with D maybe TRBD2 (6 bases). CDR3 length equals 13 residues. V gave up 9 bases and J gave up 1 base, with 14 bases separating them. Germline lookup yields CDR1 SGHRS and CDR2 YFSETQ. In DNA, the CDR3 is TGCGCCACCCGGGGACTCACTTCCTACGAGCAGTACTTC. Its protein is CATRGLTSYEQYF.

This rearrangement joins TRBV11-2 to TRBJ2-3, with D possibly matching TRBD2 (6 bases). CDR1 and CDR2 (germline): SGHAT, FQNNGV. V was cut by 6 bases and J by 0 bases, with 10 bases left in between. CDR3 length equals 14 residues. CDR3 loop: CASRLALSTDTQYF. CDR3 bases: TGTGCCAGCAGGCTAGCGCTAAGCACAGATACGCAGTATTTT.

This clonotype was observed a handful of times. V is TRBV7-8 and J is TRBJ1-2; TRBD1 matches at 9 bases. There are 13 residues in the CDR3. Per germline, CDR1 SGHVS and CDR2 FQNEAQ. V gave up 5 bases and J gave up 8 bases; unmatched junction bases: 6. DNA for the CDR3: TGTGCCAGCAGCCATGGGACAGGGAGAGGCTACACCTTC. Encoded protein: CASSHGTGRGYTF.

This clonotype came up many times. The chain uses TRBV5-5 and TRBJ2-3; 11 bases map to TRBD2. V trimming: 2 bases; J trimming: 4 bases; junction bases outside the gene matches: 3. Per germline, CDR1 SGHKS and CDR2 YYEKEE (reference sequence). This CDR3 spans 15 amino acids. In DNA, the CDR3 is TGTGCCAGCAGCTTCACTAGCGGGGGCGCAGATACGCAGTATTTT. As protein: CASSFTSGGADTQYF.

As regards this clonotype: A much larger clone lies one base from this, so it may be a read error. The chain is built from TRBV29-1 and TRBJ2-5; the match to TRBD1 covers 9 bases. This CDR3 contains 13 residues. Germline V lookup: CDR1 SQVTM, CDR2 ANQGSEA. The CDR3 sequence is CNVEQGAPETQYF. CDR3 nucleotides: TGCAACGTAGAACAGGGGGCCCCAGAGACCCAGTACTTC.

This clonotype was found many times. This chain uses TRBV10-3 with TRBJ1-2, with D possibly being TRBD1 (5 bases). V lost 0 bases and J lost 3, with 14 bases in between. Germline assignment: CDR1 ENHRY and CDR2 SYGVKD. The CDR3 covers 16 residues. DNA of the CDR3: TGTGCCATCAGTGAGTCGAGCGGGAGAGGGGACTATGGCTACACCTTC. This gives the protein CAISESSGRGDYGYTF.

The gene calls are TRBV29-1 and TRBJ2-1, with 8 bases aligning to TRBD2. The CDR3 is 17 residues long. The germline CDR1 and CDR2 sequences are SQVTM and ANQGSEA. Losses at the gene ends were 7 bases for V and 8 bases for J; bases not matched to a gene: 22. For the CDR3, the DNA is TGCAGCGCGACGACAACAGGCCCGGGACTAGGGCTCGATGAGCAGTTCTTC. This sequence encodes CSATTTGPGLGLDEQFF.

This clonotype has only a few counts. The V gene is TRBV7-9, the J gene TRBJ2-7, with 7 bases aligning to TRBD1. Unmatched junction bases numbered 8, after V lost 6 bases and J lost 0 bases. CDR3 length: 15 amino acids. Germline values: CDR1 SEHNR, CDR2 FQNEAQ (reference sequence). The CDR3 loop reads CASSPPTGSSYEQYF. The CDR3 coding sequence is TGTGCCAGCAGTCCGCCGACAGGGAGCTCCTACGAGCAGTACTTC.

The chain links TRBV27 to TRBJ1-1, with D perhaps TRBD1 (5 bases). The CDR3 runs to 15 residues. The germline V gene has CDR1 MNHEY and CDR2 SMNVEV (reference sequence). V was shortened by 7 bases and J by 3 bases, with 18 bases between the two germline ends. This CDR3 is CASTPRRQLDTEAFF. The CDR3 region has the DNA TGTGCCAGCACACCCAGGCGACAGCTGGACACTGAAGCTTTCTTT.

This clonotype was seen a handful of times. This sequence joins TRBV5-1 and TRBJ2-5; TRBD2 matches at 8 bases. The germline CDR1 and CDR2 sequences are SGHRS and YFSETQ. The length of the CDR3 is 13 residues. J was trimmed by 11 bases and V by 4 bases; bases with no gene match: 10. This chain's CDR3 is CASSGGLVSEQYF. CDR3 bases: TGCGCCAGCAGCGGGGGACTAGTCAGTGAGCAGTACTTC.

In regard to this clonotype: One end of the junction fails to match germline, which may point to a read error. This chain joins TRBV12-3 or TRBV12-4 and TRBJ2-1; 14 nucleotides align to TRBD2. This CDR3 comprises 15 residues. CDR3 sequence reads: CATLTATSGRDERFF. CDR3 nucleotides: TGTGCCACCCTTACTGCGACTAGCGGGAGGGATGAGCGGTTCTTC.

Points on this clonotype: Possible read error: a much larger clone is one base away. The V and J genes are TRBV20-1 and TRBJ2-5, with 8 positions matching TRBD2. With 5 bases clipped from V and 11 bases from J, the junction kept 13 bases outside the gene matches. The CDR3 is made up of 13 amino acids. Per the germline V gene, CDR1 is DFQATT and CDR2 is SNEGSKA (reference sequence). The CDR3 coding sequence is TGCAGTGCTGGAGCCGGGGGGGCCAATAAGCAGTACTTC. This sequence encodes CSAGAGGANKQYF.

This chain joins TRBV20-1 and TRBJ2-5; the match to TRBD2 covers 12 bases. The junction had 14 bases not matched to a gene; V was cut back by 5 bases and J by 10 bases. Germline values: CDR1 DFQATT, CDR2 SNEGSKA (reference sequence). CDR3 length: 15 residues. CDR3 region: CSAEPPGLAGMGQYF. The CDR3 DNA reads TGCAGTGCTGAGCCCCCCGGACTAGCGGGAATGGGCCAGTACTTC.

This CDR3 reads CASRTDRGGTDTQYF. The CDR3 DNA sequence: TGTGCCAGCAGGACGGACCGCGGGGGCACAGATACGCAGTATTTT. V gene TRBV27 combines with J gene TRBJ2-3, with a weak D call TRBD2 (6 bases). The CDR3 runs to 15 residues. Trimming cost V 6 bases and J 1 base, with 14 bases left between them. Germline-derived CDR1 and CDR2 are MNHEY and SMNVEV (reference sequence).

This chain connects TRBV6-1 to TRBJ1-2; no reliable D call. The V gene lost 4 bases and the J gene lost 4 bases, with 7 bases spanning the gap. The CDR3 runs 12 residues. CDR1 and CDR2 from the germline V gene are MNHNS and SASEGT. CDR3 coding DNA: TGTGCCAGCAGTGGGAGACTCTATGGCTACACCTTC. It yields the protein CASSGRLYGYTF.